The 29 T cell receptor beta chains reported below all come from one sample, sequenced in a study of T cell changes during pregnancy in multiple sclerosis. Generated by immunoSEQ multiplex PCR, the TCRdb table keeps only in-frame clones and is missing some. The sample holds tens of thousands of clones, more than 85% seen once. The starting material was CD8+ T cells from peripheral blood mononuclear cells, obtained in the third trimester of pregnancy. These receptors originate from a female donor with multiple sclerosis, enrolled in a pregnancy study.

As to this clone: The sample carries other DNA sequences with the same CDR3. The chain has TRBV4-1 and TRBJ1-1; maybe TRBD1 (6 bases). The CDR3 runs 14 residues. V was pared by 2 bases and J by 7 bases, with 14 bases between. The germline V gene has CDR1 MGHRA and CDR2 YSYEKL. CDR3 bases: TGCGCCAGCAGCCAACCGGGGGGGCAGGTTGAAGCTTTCTTT. Its translation is CASSQPGGQVEAFF.

The V gene is TRBV5-1, the J gene TRBJ2-3, with 15 positions matching TRBD2. Germline V gene lookup returns CDR1 SGHRS and CDR2 YFSETQ. After removal of 0 bases from V and 6 bases from J, the junction contained 11 bases not matched to a gene. The length of the CDR3 is 19 residues. CDR3 amino acids: CASSLVGTSGRPTMDTQYF. The CDR3 coding sequence is TGCGCCAGCAGCTTGGTGGGGACTAGCGGGAGGCCGACGATGGATACGCAGTATTTT.

By its share, this clone is medium-sized (0.01 to 0.1%). The rearrangement joins TRBV6-1 to TRBJ2-3, with TRBD2 matching over 9 bases. Per germline, CDR1 MNHNS and CDR2 SASEGT. The V segment lost 2 bases and the J segment 3 bases; nucleotides outside the gene matches: 3. There are 15 residues in the CDR3. CDR3 amino acids: CASSELAGRTDTQYF. CDR3 in DNA: TGTGCCAGCAGTGAACTAGCGGGAAGAACAGATACGCAGTATTTT.

The rearrangement links TRBV9 to TRBJ2-4; D gene ambiguous. Between the trimmed V and J ends, which lost 0 bases and 1 base, there was a span of 14 bases. CDR1 and CDR2 (germline): SGDLS, YYNGEE. The CDR3 is 17 amino acids. The CDR3 bases are TGTGCCAGCAGCGTAGAAGGCCCCCACAGCGCCAAAAACATTCAGTACTTC. Translation gives CASSVEGPHSAKNIQYF.

V gene TRBV2 combines with J gene TRBJ1-1; TRBD1 agrees at 7 bases. Germline CDR1 is SNHLY and CDR2 is FYNNEI. J lost 0 bases, V lost 5 bases, and 3 bases had no gene match. This CDR3 has 14 residues. Here the CDR3 reads CASSPGQLNTEAFF. The CDR3 DNA follows: TGTGCCAGCAGTCCGGGACAGCTGAACACTGAAGCTTTCTTT.

V is TRBV7-9 and J is TRBJ1-4, with 9 bases lining up with TRBD1. Germline V lookup: CDR1 SEHNR, CDR2 FQNEAQ (reference sequence). This CDR3 is 17 amino acids long. The junction had 7 bases not matched to a gene; V was cut back by 5 bases and J by 0 bases. This CDR3 is CASSPRQGVSTNEKLFF. DNA of the CDR3: TGTGCCAGCAGCCCCCGACAGGGGGTTTCAACTAATGAAAAACTGTTTTTT.

This clone was recorded once. The chain carries TRBV28 and TRBJ2-3; 8 bases fit TRBD1. The germline V gene encodes CDR1 MDHEN and CDR2 SYDVKM. Trimming cost V 6 bases and J 9 bases; bases outside gene matches: 8. This CDR3 comprises 13 residues. As DNA, the CDR3 is TGTGCCAGCAGCCGACGAAGACAGGGGACGCAGTATTTT. It codes for CASSRRRQGTQYF.

In DNA, the CDR3 is TGTGCCAGCAGCTGGGGGACAGAGGGATACACTGAAGCTTTCTTT. The encoded protein is CASSWGTEGYTEAFF. This chain connects TRBV11-2 to TRBJ1-1; TRBD1 matches at 7 bases. Germline trimming cut 4 bases from V and 3 bases from J; bases unmatched to any gene: 8. CDR1 is SGHAT, CDR2 FQNNGV, per germline. CDR3 length: 15 residues.

The chain is built from TRBV21-1 and TRBJ2-7; the D segment call TRBD1 is taken from the table without a DNA check. TRBV21-1 is termed a pseudogene. The CDR3 loop spans 13 amino acids. The CDR3 DNA sequence: TGTGCCAGCAATGTCGGACAGGGCTACGAGCAGTACTTC. It is translated as CASNVGQGYEQYF.

For this clone: Other DNA sequences from this sample encode an identical CDR3 as well. The chain has TRBV27 and TRBJ2-7, with no clear D. The CDR3 is made up of 11 amino acids. Germline CDR1 and CDR2: MNHEY and SMNVEV (reference sequence). The ends were cut back, 4 bases at V and 1 base at J, with 2 bases in the middle. The CDR3 spells CASSSSYEQYF. The CDR3 DNA is TGTGCCAGCAGTTCATCCTACGAGCAGTACTTC.

The rearrangement joins TRBV19 to TRBJ2-6; 7 bases fit TRBD2. The CDR3 contains 13 residues. Germline V gene data show CDR1 as LNHDA and CDR2 as SQIVND (reference sequence). V shed 7 bases, J shed 3 bases, and the junction held 0 bases outside the gene matches. The CDR3 DNA is TGTGCCAGTACGGGGGGTGGGGCCAACGTCCTGACTTTC. Encoded protein: CASTGGGANVLTF. The full variable domain, in which reference TRBV19 and TRBJ2-6 provide the parts outside the CDR3, is DGGITQSPKYLFRKEGQNVTLSCEQNLNHDAMYWYRQDPGQGLRLIYYSQIVNDFQKGDIAEGYSVSREKKESFPLTVTSAQKNPTAFYLCASTGGGANVLTFGAGSRLTVL.

The rearrangement links TRBV20-1 to TRBJ2-1; possibly TRBD1 for D (6 bases). The CDR3 sequence is 11 residues long. With 0 bases removed from V and 12 bases from J, the gap between germline ends came to 9 bases. In germline, CDR1 is DFQATT, CDR2 SNEGSKA (reference sequence). DNA for the CDR3: TGCAGTGCTAGAGACGGGACACGGCAGTTCTTC. Translated: CSARDGTRQFF.

The chain carries TRBV4-2 and TRBJ2-7, with 12 nucleotides matching TRBD2. There are 19 residues in the CDR3. V lost 0 bases to trimming and J lost 6 bases; unmatched junction nucleotides: 15. CDR1 and CDR2 from the germline V gene are LGHNA and YNFKEQ. The CDR3 protein is CASSQDWLAGGPIGGEQYF. The CDR3 DNA sequence: TGTGCCAGCAGCCAAGATTGGCTAGCGGGAGGGCCGATCGGAGGCGAGCAGTACTTC.

The J gene is TRBJ2-1, the V gene TRBV19; D is undetermined. With 3 bases removed from V and 0 bases from J, the gap between germline ends came to 9 bases. Per the germline V gene, CDR1 is LNHDA and CDR2 is SQIVND (reference sequence). This CDR3 has 15 amino acids. The CDR3 DNA follows: TGTGCCAGTAGTATCCTCCCCAGCTCCTACAATGAGCAGTTCTTC. Translated: CASSILPSSYNEQFF.

The J gene is TRBJ2-7, the V gene TRBV2; D is undetermined. V was trimmed by 11 bases and J by 1 base, leaving 12 bases between them. The CDR3 covers 12 residues. The V gene's germline CDR1 is SNHLY and CDR2 FYNNEI. CDR3 residues: CAGQTESYEQYF. For the CDR3, the DNA is TGTGCCGGTCAAACAGAGTCCTACGAGCAGTACTTC.

This sequence joins TRBV7-6 and TRBJ2-5; tentatively, D is TRBD2 (5 bases). In germline, CDR1 is SGHVS, CDR2 FNYEAQ. V lost 5 bases to trimming and J lost 1 base, with 17 bases between them. The CDR3 covers 16 residues. In DNA, the CDR3 is TGTGCCAGCAGCCCTTACCCGGAGGACGGCCAAGAGACCCAGTACTTC. Translation: CASSPYPEDGQETQYF.

The J gene is TRBJ2-7, the V gene TRBV19, with D possibly TRBD2 on 5 matching bases. Germline assignment: CDR1 LNHDA and CDR2 SQIVND (reference sequence). CDR3 size: 13 residues. Trimming removed 6 bases from V and 6 bases from J, with 15 bases in between. The CDR3 nucleotides are TGTGCCAGTAGCGCGGGTGCCCTCTCCGAGCAGTACTTC. Its protein product is CASSAGALSEQYF.

This clone was found once. The chain links TRBV5-8 to TRBJ1-5; weak D call: TRBD1 (6 bases). The length of the CDR3 is 15 residues. V was cut by 5 bases and J by 6 bases, with 18 bases left in between. Germline V CDR1 and CDR2: SGHTS, YDEGEE. Here the CDR3 DNA reads TGTGCCAGCAGACGAGAAACAGGGTTCGGTCAGCCCCAGCATTTT. Its protein is CASRRETGFGQPQHF.

This clone showed up just once. This sequence joins TRBV6-1 and TRBJ2-7; 7 bases map to TRBD1. This CDR3 has 15 amino acids. Looked up from germline, CDR1 is MNHNS and CDR2 is SASEGT. Unmatched junction bases numbered 8, after V lost 6 bases and J lost 0 bases. The DNA for the CDR3 is TGTGCCAGCAGAGAGGGACAGTTAGGCTCCTACGAGCAGTACTTC. This sequence encodes CASREGQLGSYEQYF.

The chain carries TRBV2 and TRBJ1-1; D uncertain. Germline V gene sequence: CDR1 SNHLY, CDR2 FYNNEI. Trimming shortened V by 9 bases and J by 0 bases, and 20 bases separated the two germline ends. The CDR3 has 16 amino acids. The CDR3 is CARIGIRGTMNTEAFF. CDR3 coding DNA: TGTGCCAGAATTGGGATTCGGGGAACAATGAACACTGAAGCTTTCTTT.

This chain uses TRBV2 with TRBJ2-7, with 8 bases aligning to TRBD1. Germline V gene lookup returns CDR1 SNHLY and CDR2 FYNNEI. The CDR3 covers 13 residues. J gave up 6 bases and V 3 bases, and 4 bases lay outside the gene matches. The CDR3 bases are TGTGCCAGCAGTGACGCGACAGGGGTCGAGCAGTACTTC. Translated: CASSDATGVEQYF.

This clone occurred once. The CDR3 loop is CSVDGGPLNEKLFF. Here the CDR3 DNA reads TGCAGCGTTGATGGGGGCCCACTTAATGAAAAACTGTTTTTT. The J gene is TRBJ1-4, the V gene TRBV29-1; D may be TRBD1 (6 bases). V dropped 3 bases and J dropped 4 bases, with 12 bases sitting between them. This CDR3 contains 14 residues. Germline V lookup: CDR1 SQVTM, CDR2 ANQGSEA.

The chain recombines TRBV27 with TRBJ1-1, with D perhaps matching TRBD1 (6 bases). Looked up from germline, CDR1 is MNHEY and CDR2 is SMNVEV (reference sequence). The V gene lost 2 bases and the J gene lost 0 bases, with 10 bases spanning the gap. The CDR3 contains 15 residues. CDR3 nucleotide sequence: TGTGCCAGCAGTTTAGAGGGACACTTGAACACTGAAGCTTTCTTT. It translates to CASSLEGHLNTEAFF.

This rearrangement joins TRBV19 to TRBJ2-4, with TRBD2 matching 16 bases. From germline, CDR1 is LNHDA and CDR2 SQIVND (reference sequence). Unmatched junction bases numbered 5, after V lost 1 base and J lost 8 bases. The CDR3 runs 17 residues. The CDR3, as DNA: TGTGCCAGTAGTATAGCGGGACTAGCGGGAGGGCCGGACATTCAGTACTTC. Protein product: CASSIAGLAGGPDIQYF.

CDR3 region: CASSPGDRGVEQYF. CDR3 DNA: TGTGCCAGCAGCCCGGGGGACAGGGGCGTCGAGCAGTACTTC. The gene calls are TRBV9 and TRBJ2-7; 10 nucleotides line up with TRBD1. The CDR3 covers 14 residues. Germline CDR1 reads SGDLS; CDR2 reads YYNGEE. V gave up 4 bases and J gave up 6 bases; unmatched junction bases: 7.

The J gene is TRBJ2-7, the V gene TRBV29-1; 14 bases match TRBD2. Trimming cost V 3 bases and J 3 bases; bases outside gene matches: 4. Germline loops: CDR1 SQVTM, CDR2 ANQGSEA. The CDR3 length is 15 residues. Written as DNA, the CDR3 is TGCAGCGTTGAGGAAGGGACTAGCGGGAGCTACGAGCAGTACTTC. It specifies CSVEEGTSGSYEQYF.

The V and J genes are TRBV13 and TRBJ2-7, with a possible D match to TRBD2 (5 bases). The germline V gene has CDR1 PRHDT and CDR2 FYEKMQ (reference sequence). CDR3 length equals 12 residues. Trimming took off 5 bases at V and 6 bases at J, with 11 bases between the two ends. CDR3 sequence: CASSLSGGEQYF. In DNA, the CDR3 is TGTGCCAGCAGCCTATCCGGAGGCGAGCAGTACTTC.

The chain joins TRBV4-3 to TRBJ1-5, with 8 bases aligning to TRBD1. The germline gives CDR1 LGHNA, CDR2 YSLEER. The CDR3 has 15 residues. V dropped 4 bases and J dropped 4; count of bases not matched to a gene: 6. This chain's CDR3 is CASSRNTGGNQPQHF. The CDR3 bases are TGCGCCAGCAGCCGAAATACAGGGGGAAATCAGCCCCAGCATTTT.

The J gene is TRBJ2-5, the V gene TRBV4-1; 10 positions agree with TRBD1. There are 16 residues in the CDR3. V lost 0 bases to trimming and J lost 5 bases; unmatched junction nucleotides: 6. CDR1 is MGHRA, CDR2 YSYEKL, per germline. The CDR3 DNA reads TGCGCCAGCAGCCAAGAGAGGACAGGGGGTAGGGAGACCCAGTACTTC. Translated: CASSQERTGGRETQYF.